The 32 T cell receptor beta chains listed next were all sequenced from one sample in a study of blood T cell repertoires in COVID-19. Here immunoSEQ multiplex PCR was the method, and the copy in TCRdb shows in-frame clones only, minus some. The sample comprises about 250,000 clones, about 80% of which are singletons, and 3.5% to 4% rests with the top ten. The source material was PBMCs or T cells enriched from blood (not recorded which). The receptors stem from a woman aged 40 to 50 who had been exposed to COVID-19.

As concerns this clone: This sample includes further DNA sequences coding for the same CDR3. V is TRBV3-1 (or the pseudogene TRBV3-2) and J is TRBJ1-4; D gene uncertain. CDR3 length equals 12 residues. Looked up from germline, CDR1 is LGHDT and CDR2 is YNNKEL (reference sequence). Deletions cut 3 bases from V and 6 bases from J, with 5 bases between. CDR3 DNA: TGTGCCAGCAGCCAGGCAGATGAAAAACTGTTTTTT. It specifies CASSQADEKLFF.

For the CDR3, the DNA is TGCGCCTCCCGGCGTCGGCCAGGGGGTGATAGCAATCAGCCCCAGCATTTT. Its protein product is CASRRRPGGDSNQPQHF. The rearrangement joins TRBV5-1 to TRBJ1-5, with 7 bases matching TRBD1. Per germline, CDR1 SGHRS and CDR2 YFSETQ. There are 17 residues in the CDR3. V shed 10 bases and J 0 bases; nucleotides not matched to a gene: 16.

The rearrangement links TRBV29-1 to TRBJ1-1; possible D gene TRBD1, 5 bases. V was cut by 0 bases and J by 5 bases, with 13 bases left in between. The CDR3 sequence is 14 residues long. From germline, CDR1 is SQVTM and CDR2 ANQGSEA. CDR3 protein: CSVEDHMEGTEAFF. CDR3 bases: TGCAGCGTTGAAGATCATATGGAGGGGACTGAAGCTTTCTTT.

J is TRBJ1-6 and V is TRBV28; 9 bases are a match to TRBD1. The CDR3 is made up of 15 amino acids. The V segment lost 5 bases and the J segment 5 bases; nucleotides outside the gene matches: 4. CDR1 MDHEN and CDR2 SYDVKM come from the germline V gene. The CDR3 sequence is CASSLTGGHNSPLHF. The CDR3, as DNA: TGTGCCAGCAGTCTTACAGGGGGCCATAATTCACCCCTCCACTTT.

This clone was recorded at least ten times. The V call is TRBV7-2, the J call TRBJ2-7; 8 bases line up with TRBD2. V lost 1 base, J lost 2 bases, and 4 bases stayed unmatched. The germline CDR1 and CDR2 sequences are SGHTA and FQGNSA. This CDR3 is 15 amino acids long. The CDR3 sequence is CASSLVGGVAYEQYF. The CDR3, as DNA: TGTGCCAGCAGCTTAGTCGGGGGGGTGGCCTACGAGCAGTACTTC.

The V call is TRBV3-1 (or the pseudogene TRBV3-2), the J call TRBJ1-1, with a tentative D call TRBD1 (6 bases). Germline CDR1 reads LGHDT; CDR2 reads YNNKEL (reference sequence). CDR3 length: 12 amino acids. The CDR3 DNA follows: TGTAAAAACAGGGAGTTGAGTACTGAAGCTTTCTTT. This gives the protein CKNRELSTEAFF.

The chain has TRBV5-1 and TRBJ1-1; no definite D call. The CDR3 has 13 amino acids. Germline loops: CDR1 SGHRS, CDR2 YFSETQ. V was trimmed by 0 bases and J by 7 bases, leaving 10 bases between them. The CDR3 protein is CASSLVAGVEAFF. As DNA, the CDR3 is TGCGCCAGCAGCTTGGTTGCCGGGGTTGAAGCTTTCTTT.

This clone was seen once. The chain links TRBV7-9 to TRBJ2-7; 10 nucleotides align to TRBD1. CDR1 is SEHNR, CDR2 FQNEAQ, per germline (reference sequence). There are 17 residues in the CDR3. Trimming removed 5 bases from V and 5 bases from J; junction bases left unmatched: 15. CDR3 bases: TGTGCCAGCAGCCATCTCCCGGGACAGGGGATCATCAACGAGCAGTACTTC. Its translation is CASSHLPGQGIINEQYF.

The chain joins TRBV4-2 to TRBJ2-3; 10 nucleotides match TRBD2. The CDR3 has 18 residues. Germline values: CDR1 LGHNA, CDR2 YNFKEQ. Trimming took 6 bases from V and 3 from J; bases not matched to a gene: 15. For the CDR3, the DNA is TGTGCCAGCAGTACGACCTGGGTGGCTAGCGGGGGAACAGATACGCAGTATTTT. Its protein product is CASSTTWVASGGTDTQYF.

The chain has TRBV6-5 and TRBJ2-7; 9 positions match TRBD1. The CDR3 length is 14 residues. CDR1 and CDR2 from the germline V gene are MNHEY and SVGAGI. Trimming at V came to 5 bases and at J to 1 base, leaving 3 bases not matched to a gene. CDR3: CASSPTGGSYEQYF. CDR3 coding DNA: TGTGCCAGCAGTCCGACAGGGGGATCCTACGAGCAGTACTTC.

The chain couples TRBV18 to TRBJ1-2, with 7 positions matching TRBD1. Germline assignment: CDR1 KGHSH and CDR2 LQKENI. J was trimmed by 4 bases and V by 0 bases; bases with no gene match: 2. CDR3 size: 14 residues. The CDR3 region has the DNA TGTGCCAGCTCACCACCCGAGGGGGCCTATGGCTACACCTTC. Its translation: CASSPPEGAYGYTF.

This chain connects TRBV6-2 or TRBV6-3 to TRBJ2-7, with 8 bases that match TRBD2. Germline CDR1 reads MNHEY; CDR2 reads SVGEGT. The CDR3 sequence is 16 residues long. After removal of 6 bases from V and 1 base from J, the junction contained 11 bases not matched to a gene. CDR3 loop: CASSPLSRGGSYEQYF. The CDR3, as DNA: TGTGCCAGCAGCCCTCTCTCCCGGGGGGGTTCCTACGAGCAGTACTTC.

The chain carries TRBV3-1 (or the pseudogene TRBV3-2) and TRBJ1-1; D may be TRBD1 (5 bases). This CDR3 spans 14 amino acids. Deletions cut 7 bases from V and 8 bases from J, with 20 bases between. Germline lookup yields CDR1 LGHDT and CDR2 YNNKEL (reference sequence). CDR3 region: CASTKSEEGREAFF. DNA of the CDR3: TGTGCCAGCACTAAATCCGAGGAGGGACGGGAAGCTTTCTTT.

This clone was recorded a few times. The CDR3 is CASINRVTGELFF. In DNA form, the CDR3 reads TGCGCCAGCATCAACAGGGTTACCGGGGAGCTGTTTTTT. The rearrangement uses TRBV5-1 and TRBJ2-2, with D maybe TRBD1 (6 bases). Deletions cut 6 bases from V and 5 bases from J, with 11 bases between. Looked up from germline, CDR1 is SGHRS and CDR2 is YFSETQ. This CDR3 has 13 residues. The full variable domain, in which reference TRBV5-1 and TRBJ2-2 provide the parts outside the CDR3, is KAGVTQTPRYLIKTRGQQVTLSCSPISGHRSVSWYQQTPGQGLQFLFEYFSETQRNKGNFPGRFSGRQFSNSRSEMNVSTLELGDSALYLCASINRVTGELFFGEGSRLTVL.

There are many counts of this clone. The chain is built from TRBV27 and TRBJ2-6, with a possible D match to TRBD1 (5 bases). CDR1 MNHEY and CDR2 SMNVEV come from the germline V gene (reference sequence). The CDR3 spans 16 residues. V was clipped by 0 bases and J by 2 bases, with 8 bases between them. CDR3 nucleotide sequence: TGTGCCAGCAGTTTATCGATGGGGCCTGGGGCCAACGTCCTGACTTTC. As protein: CASSLSMGPGANVLTF.

In DNA form, the CDR3 reads TGTGCCAGCAGTTACGGAGGGACAGACGAAAAACTGTTTTTT. Translation: CASSYGGTDEKLFF. The chain uses TRBV6-5 and TRBJ1-4; 7 nucleotides line up with TRBD1. The V segment lost 2 bases and the J segment 8 bases; nucleotides outside the gene matches: 5. In germline, CDR1 is MNHEY, CDR2 SVGAGI. This CDR3 is built from 14 residues.

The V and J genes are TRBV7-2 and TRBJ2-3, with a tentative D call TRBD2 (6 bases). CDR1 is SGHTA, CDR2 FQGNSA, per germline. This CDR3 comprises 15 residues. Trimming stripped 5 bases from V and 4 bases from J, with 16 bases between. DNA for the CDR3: TGTGCCAGCAGCGCAGAACCGGGACTTTCAGATACGCAGTATTTT. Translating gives CASSAEPGLSDTQYF.

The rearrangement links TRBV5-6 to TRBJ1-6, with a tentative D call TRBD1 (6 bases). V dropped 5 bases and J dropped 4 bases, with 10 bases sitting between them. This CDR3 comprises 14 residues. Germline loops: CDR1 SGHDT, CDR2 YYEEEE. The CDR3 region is CASRSQGYNSPLHF. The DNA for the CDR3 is TGTGCCAGCAGATCACAGGGATATAATTCACCCCTCCACTTT.

The CDR3 region has the DNA TGTGCCACCAGCAGAGCTGTTAGGCGGGGGGGCCTAGATACGCAGTATTTT. This encodes CATSRAVRRGGLDTQYF. This chain joins TRBV15 and TRBJ2-3; 9 positions agree with TRBD2. CDR3 length equals 17 residues. Germline loops: CDR1 LNHNV, CDR2 YYDKDF (reference sequence). The J segment lost 5 bases and the V segment lost 1 base, leaving 10 bases of the junction unmatched.

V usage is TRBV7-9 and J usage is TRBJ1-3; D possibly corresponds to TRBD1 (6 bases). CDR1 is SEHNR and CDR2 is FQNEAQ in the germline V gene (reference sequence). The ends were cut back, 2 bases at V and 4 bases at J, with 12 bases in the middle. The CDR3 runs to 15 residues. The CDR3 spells CASSLSPTGGNTIYF. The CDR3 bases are TGTGCCAGCAGCTTATCCCCGACAGGAGGAAACACCATATATTTT.

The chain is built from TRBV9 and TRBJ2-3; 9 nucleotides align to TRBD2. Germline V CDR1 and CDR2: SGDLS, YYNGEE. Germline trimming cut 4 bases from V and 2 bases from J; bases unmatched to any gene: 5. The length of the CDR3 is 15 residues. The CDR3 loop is CASSLGGGATDTQYF. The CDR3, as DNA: TGTGCCAGCAGCCTCGGCGGGGGGGCCACAGATACGCAGTATTTT.

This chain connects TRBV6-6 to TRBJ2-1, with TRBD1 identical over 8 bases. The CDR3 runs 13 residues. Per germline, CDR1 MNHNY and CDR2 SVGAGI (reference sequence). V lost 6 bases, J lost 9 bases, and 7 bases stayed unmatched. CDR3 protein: CASSARTGLEQFF. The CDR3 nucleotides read TGTGCCAGCAGCGCACGGACAGGGCTTGAGCAGTTCTTC.

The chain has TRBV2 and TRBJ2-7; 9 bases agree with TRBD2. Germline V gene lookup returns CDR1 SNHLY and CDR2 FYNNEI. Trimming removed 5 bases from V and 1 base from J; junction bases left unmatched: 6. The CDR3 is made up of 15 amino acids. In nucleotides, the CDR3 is TGTGCCAGCAGTCCAAGCGGGGGGTTTTCCTACGAGCAGTACTTC. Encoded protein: CASSPSGGFSYEQYF.

The CDR3 sequence is CASSLELTRGNIQYF. The CDR3 nucleotides read TGTGCCAGCAGCTTAGAACTGACCCGGGGAAACATTCAGTACTTC. This chain links TRBV11-1 with TRBJ2-4, with TRBD2 as a possible D gene (5 bases). Trimming cost V 1 base and J 6 bases, with 13 bases left between them. The CDR3 length is 15 residues. CDR1 SGHAT and CDR2 FQDESV come from the germline V gene (reference sequence).

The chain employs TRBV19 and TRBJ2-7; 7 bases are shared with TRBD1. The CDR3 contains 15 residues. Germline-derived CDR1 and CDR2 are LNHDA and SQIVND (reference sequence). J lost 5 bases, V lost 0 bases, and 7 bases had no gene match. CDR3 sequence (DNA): TGTGCCAGTAGTATAGAGGGGAGACAGGGCAACGAGCAGTACTTC. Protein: CASSIEGRQGNEQYF.

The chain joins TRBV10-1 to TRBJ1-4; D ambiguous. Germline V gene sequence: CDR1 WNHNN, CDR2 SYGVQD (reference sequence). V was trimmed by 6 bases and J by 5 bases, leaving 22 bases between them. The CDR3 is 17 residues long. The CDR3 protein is CASRDLTVARSNEKLFF. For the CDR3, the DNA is TGCGCCAGCAGAGACTTAACGGTGGCAAGATCAAATGAAAAACTGTTTTTT.

The CDR3 DNA reads TGCGCCAGCAGCTTAGGTGTGGGACTAGCGGGGGAGGGTGAGCAGTTCTTC. It translates to CASSLGVGLAGEGEQFF. The chain employs TRBV5-1 and TRBJ2-1; 14 bases match TRBD2. This CDR3 has 17 residues. Germline CDR1 SGHRS, CDR2 YFSETQ. Trimming removed 2 bases from V and 9 bases from J; junction bases left unmatched: 10.

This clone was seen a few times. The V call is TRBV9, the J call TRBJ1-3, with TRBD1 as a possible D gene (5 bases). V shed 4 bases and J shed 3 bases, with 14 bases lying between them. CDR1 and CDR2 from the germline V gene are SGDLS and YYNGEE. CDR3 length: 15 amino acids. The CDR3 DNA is TGTGCCAGCAGCTTAGAGGACACCGTTGGAAACACCATATATTTT. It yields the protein CASSLEDTVGNTIYF.

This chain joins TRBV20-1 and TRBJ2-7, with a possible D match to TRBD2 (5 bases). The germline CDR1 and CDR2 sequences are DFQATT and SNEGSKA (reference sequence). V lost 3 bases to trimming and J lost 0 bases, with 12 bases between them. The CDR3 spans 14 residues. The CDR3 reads CSASLRRNSYEQYF. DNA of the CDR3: TGCAGTGCTAGTCTGAGGAGGAACTCCTACGAGCAGTACTTC.

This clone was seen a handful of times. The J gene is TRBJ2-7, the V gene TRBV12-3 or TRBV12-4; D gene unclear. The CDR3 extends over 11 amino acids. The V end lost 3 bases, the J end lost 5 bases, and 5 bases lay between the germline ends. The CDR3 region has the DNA TGTGCCAGCAGTTTCCCCAACGAGCAGTACTTC. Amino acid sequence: CASSFPNEQYF.

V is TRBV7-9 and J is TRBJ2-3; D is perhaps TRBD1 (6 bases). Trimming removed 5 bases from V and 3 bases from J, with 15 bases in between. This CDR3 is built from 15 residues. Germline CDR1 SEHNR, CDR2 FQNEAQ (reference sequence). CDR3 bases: TGTGCCAGCAGCCCTCCGGGACAAAGGACAGATACGCAGTATTTT. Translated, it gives CASSPPGQRTDTQYF.

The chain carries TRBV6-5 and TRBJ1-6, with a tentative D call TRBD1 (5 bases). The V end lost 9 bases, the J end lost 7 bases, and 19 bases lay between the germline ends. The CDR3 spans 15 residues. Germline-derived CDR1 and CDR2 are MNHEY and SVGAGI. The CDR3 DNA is TGTGCCAGTCGCGGGACCTCCCGTCAAAATTCACCCCTCCACTTT. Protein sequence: CASRGTSRQNSPLHF.